These 13 T cell receptor beta chains share one sample of origin, sequenced in a study of cytomegalovirus exposure and HLA in healthy donors. This table comes from immunoSEQ multiplex PCR, and its TCRdb copy is limited to in-frame clones, with some not included. The profile shows 71,000 or so clones, about 94% of them singletons. Sequencing input: PBMCs. The receptors were gathered from a woman between 18 and 30 years old in good health and CMV-seronegative.

The V and J genes are TRBV5-5 and TRBJ2-6; 7 bases align to TRBD1. CDR3 length: 17 residues. The germline CDR1 and CDR2 sequences are SGHKS and YYEKEE (reference sequence). With V trimmed by 0 bases and J by 1 base, 4 bases remained unmatched. CDR3 amino acids: CASSLEGQRSGANVLTF. CDR3 sequence (DNA): TGTGCCAGCAGCTTGGAGGGACAGAGATCTGGGGCCAACGTCCTGACTTTC.

This chain links TRBV7-2 with TRBJ2-3; the match to TRBD2 covers 8 bases. This CDR3 is 17 amino acids long. Germline loops: CDR1 SGHTA, CDR2 FQGNSA. The trim removed 4 bases at V and 2 bases at J, leaving 11 bases unmatched. The CDR3 region has the DNA TGTGCCAGCAGCTCTTCAGTAGCGGGACCAGACACAGATACGCAGTATTTT. Translated, it gives CASSSSVAGPDTDTQYF.

The chain employs TRBV15 and TRBJ1-5; 7 bases match TRBD1. The CDR3 spans 16 residues. Germline CDR1 is LNHNV and CDR2 is YYDKDF (reference sequence). Unmatched junction bases numbered 7, after V lost 0 bases and J lost 5 bases. CDR3 bases: TGTGCCACCAGCAGAGATCCCGGACAGGCCCATCAGCCCCAGCATTTT. Translated: CATSRDPGQAHQPQHF.

The rearrangement joins TRBV5-1 to TRBJ2-5, with D maybe TRBD1 (5 bases). The V and J ends lost 4 bases and 0 bases respectively, with 13 bases between them. The germline gives CDR1 SGHRS, CDR2 YFSETQ. The CDR3 sequence is 15 residues long. The CDR3 region is CASSPSPGYQETQYF. The CDR3 DNA is TGCGCCAGCAGCCCATCGCCAGGGTACCAAGAGACCCAGTACTTC.

The chain uses TRBV28 and TRBJ2-7; TRBD2 agrees at 7 bases. CDR3 length: 13 residues. V was clipped by 8 bases and J by 4 bases; unmatched bases: 8. Germline values: CDR1 MDHEN, CDR2 SYDVKM. This CDR3 is CASRGEARYEQYF. Here the CDR3 DNA reads TGTGCCAGCCGGGGGGAGGCCAGGTACGAGCAGTACTTC.

J is TRBJ2-4 and V is TRBV11-2; D is perhaps TRBD2 (6 bases). The CDR3 contains 14 residues. Between the trimmed V and J ends, which lost 1 base and 3 bases, there was a span of 7 bases. CDR1 is SGHAT, CDR2 FQNNGV, per germline. Written as DNA, the CDR3 is TGTGCCAGCAGCTTAGCGGGGGTCAAAAACATTCAGTACTTC. It is translated as CASSLAGVKNIQYF.

The chain links TRBV7-6 to TRBJ1-6; D is perhaps TRBD1 (6 bases). CDR3 length: 16 amino acids. Trimming removed 5 bases at V and 7 bases at J, with 18 bases between. Germline-derived CDR1 and CDR2 are SGHVS and FNYEAQ. Written as DNA, the CDR3 is TGTGCCAGCAGCCCCACTTCACAGGGTGGAAATTCACCCCTCCACTTT. It codes for CASSPTSQGGNSPLHF. Complete variable domain (other parts from reference TRBV7-6 and TRBJ1-6): GAGVSQSPRYKVTKRGQDVALRCDPISGHVSLYWYRQALGQGPEFLTYFNYEAQQDKSGLPNDRFSAERPEGSISTLTIQRTEQRDSAMYRCASSPTSQGGNSPLHFGNGTRLTVT.

The J gene is TRBJ1-3, the V gene TRBV6-1; TRBD1 aligns across 8 bases. Germline assignment: CDR1 MNHNS and CDR2 SASEGT. The CDR3 covers 15 residues. Trimming at V came to 7 bases and at J to 0 bases, leaving 5 bases not matched to a gene. The CDR3 sequence: CASTAQGASGNTIYF. CDR3 DNA sequence: TGTGCCAGCACTGCCCAGGGGGCCTCTGGAAACACCATATATTTT.

The chain links TRBV9 to TRBJ2-1, with 10 bases that match TRBD2. After removal of 4 bases from V and 8 bases from J, the junction contained 9 bases not matched to a gene. Germline-derived CDR1 and CDR2 are SGDLS and YYNGEE. This CDR3 region has 15 residues. DNA of the CDR3: TGTGCCAGCAGCCCTACAGCGGGAGGGGCCTATGAGCAGTTCTTC. Translation: CASSPTAGGAYEQFF.

This chain joins TRBV18 and TRBJ2-5; TRBD1 is a possible D gene (6 bases). Germline V lookup: CDR1 KGHSH, CDR2 LQKENI. V shed 5 bases and J shed 10 bases, with 11 bases lying between them. CDR3 size: 11 residues. The chain's CDR3 is CASSTGWDQYF. In nucleotides, the CDR3 is TGTGCCAGCTCAACAGGGTGGGACCAGTACTTC.

V gene TRBV5-4 combines with J gene TRBJ2-3, with D possibly matching TRBD2 (7 bases). The ends were cut back, 0 bases at V and 2 bases at J, with 13 bases in the middle. This CDR3 is 16 amino acids long. Per germline, CDR1 SGHNT and CDR2 YYREEE (reference sequence). The CDR3 loop is CASSLAPGGVTDTQYF. CDR3 in DNA: TGTGCCAGCAGCTTGGCCCCGGGGGGCGTCACAGATACGCAGTATTTT.

The J gene is TRBJ2-1, the V gene TRBV25-1, with 8 bases lining up with TRBD1. V dropped 8 bases and J dropped 4; count of bases not matched to a gene: 7. CDR1 and CDR2 from the germline V gene are MGHDK and SYGVNS. The CDR3 covers 14 residues. The CDR3 DNA reads TGTGCCAGCGGCCGTCGGACAGGGTACAATGAGCAGTTCTTC. Encoded protein: CASGRRTGYNEQFF. Together with reference TRBV25-1 and TRBJ2-1, the CDR3 gives the full variable domain: EADIYQTPRYLVIGTGKKITLECSQTMGHDKMYWYQQDPGMELHLIHYSYGVNSTEKGDLSSESTVSRIRTEHFPLTLESARPSHTSQYLCASGRRTGYNEQFFGPGTRLTVL.

This clone appeared once. This chain links TRBV11-3 with TRBJ2-2; 14 bases agree with TRBD2. The CDR3 runs 19 residues. Germline V gives CDR1 SGHNT, CDR2 YENEEA. The V gene end was trimmed by 1 base and the J gene end by 0 bases; junction bases not matched to a gene: 4. The CDR3 nucleotides are TGTGCCAGCAGCTTAGGGGGACTAGCGGGGGCCGCGAACACCGGGGAGCTGTTTTTT. Its protein is CASSLGGLAGAANTGELFF.